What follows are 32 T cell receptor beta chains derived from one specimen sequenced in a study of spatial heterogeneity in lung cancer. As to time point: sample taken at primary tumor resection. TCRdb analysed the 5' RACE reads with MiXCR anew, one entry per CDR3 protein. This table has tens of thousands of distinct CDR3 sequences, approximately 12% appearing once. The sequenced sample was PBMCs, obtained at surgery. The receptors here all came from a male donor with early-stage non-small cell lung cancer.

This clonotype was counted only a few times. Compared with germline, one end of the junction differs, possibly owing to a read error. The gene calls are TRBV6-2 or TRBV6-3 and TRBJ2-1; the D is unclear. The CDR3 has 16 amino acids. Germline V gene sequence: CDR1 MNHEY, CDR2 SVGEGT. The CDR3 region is CASSYPGRSSYNKQFF. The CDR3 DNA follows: TGTGCCAGCAGTTACCCCGGACGGAGCTCCTACAATAAGCAGTTCTTC.

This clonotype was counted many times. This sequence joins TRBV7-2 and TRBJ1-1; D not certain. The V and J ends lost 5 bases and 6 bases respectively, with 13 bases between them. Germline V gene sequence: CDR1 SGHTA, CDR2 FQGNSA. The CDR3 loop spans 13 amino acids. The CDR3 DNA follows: TGTGCCAGCAGCCCAGACGGGGATTCTGAAGCTTTCTTT. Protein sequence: CASSPDGDSEAFF.

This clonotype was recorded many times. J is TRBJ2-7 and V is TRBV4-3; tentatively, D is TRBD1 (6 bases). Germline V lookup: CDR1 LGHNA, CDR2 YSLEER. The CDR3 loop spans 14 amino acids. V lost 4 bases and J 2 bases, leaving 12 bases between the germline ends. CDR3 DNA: TGCGCCAGCAGCCGTGATCCAGGGGCCTACGAGCAGTACTTC. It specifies CASSRDPGAYEQYF.

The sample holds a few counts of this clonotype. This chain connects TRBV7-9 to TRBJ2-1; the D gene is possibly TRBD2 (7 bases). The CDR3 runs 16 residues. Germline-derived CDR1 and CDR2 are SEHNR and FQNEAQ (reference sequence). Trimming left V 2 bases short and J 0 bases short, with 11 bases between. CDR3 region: CASSLYRGASYNEQFF. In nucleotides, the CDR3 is TGTGCCAGCAGCTTATACCGGGGGGCCTCCTACAATGAGCAGTTCTTC.

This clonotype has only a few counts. In nucleotides, the CDR3 is TGTGCCATCAGTGAAAGTACTAGCACAGATACGCAGTATTTT. Translation: CAISESTSTDTQYF. The chain uses TRBV10-3 and TRBJ2-3; D uncertain. V lost 3 bases, J lost 0 bases, and 7 bases lay in between. The germline V gene has CDR1 ENHRY and CDR2 SYGVKD. The CDR3 sequence is 14 residues long.

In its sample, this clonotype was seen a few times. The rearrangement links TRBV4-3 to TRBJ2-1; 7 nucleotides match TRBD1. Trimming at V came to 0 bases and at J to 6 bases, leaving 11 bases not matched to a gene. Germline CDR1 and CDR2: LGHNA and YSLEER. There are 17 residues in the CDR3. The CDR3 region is CASSQDFRGGPSNEQFF. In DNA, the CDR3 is TGCGCCAGCAGCCAAGATTTTCGAGGGGGCCCGAGCAATGAGCAGTTCTTC.

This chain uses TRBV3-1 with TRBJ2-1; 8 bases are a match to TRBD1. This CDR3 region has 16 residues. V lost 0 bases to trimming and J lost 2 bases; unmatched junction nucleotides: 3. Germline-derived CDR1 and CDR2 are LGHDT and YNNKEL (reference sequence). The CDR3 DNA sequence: TGTGCCAGCAGCCAAGATACCAGGGGGCCCTACAATGAGCAGTTCTTC. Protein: CASSQDTRGPYNEQFF.

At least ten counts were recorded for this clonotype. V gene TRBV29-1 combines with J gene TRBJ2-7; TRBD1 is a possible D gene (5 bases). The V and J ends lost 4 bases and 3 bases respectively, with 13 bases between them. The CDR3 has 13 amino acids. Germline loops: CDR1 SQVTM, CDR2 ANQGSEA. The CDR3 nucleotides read TGCAGCGTTGTGAGACAGAATAGCTACGAGCAGTACTTC. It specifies CSVVRQNSYEQYF.

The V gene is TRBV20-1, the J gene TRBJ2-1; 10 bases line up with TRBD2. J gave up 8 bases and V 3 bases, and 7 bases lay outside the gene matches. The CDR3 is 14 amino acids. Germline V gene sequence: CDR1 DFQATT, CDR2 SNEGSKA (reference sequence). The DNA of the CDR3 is TGCAGTGCTAGTTCTAGCGGGAGAGTAGATGAGCAGTTCTTC. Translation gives CSASSSGRVDEQFF.

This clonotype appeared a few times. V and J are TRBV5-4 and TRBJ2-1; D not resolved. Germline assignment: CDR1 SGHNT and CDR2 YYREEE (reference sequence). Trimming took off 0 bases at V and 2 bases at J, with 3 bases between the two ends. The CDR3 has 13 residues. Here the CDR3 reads CASSLDTYNEQFF. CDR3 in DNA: TGTGCCAGCAGCTTGGATACCTACAATGAGCAGTTCTTC.

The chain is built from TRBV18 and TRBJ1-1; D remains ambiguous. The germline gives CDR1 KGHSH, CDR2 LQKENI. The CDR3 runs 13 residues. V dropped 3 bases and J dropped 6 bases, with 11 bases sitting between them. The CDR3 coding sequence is TGTGCCAGCTCACCGGACCGGATGTCTGAAGCTTTCTTT. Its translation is CASSPDRMSEAFF.

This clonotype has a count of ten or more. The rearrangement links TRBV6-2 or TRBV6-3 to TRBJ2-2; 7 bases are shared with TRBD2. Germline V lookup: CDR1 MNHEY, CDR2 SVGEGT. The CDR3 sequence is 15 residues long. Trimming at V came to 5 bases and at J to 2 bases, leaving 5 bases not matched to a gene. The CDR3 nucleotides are TGTGCCAGCAGTCCCAGGGACTATAACACCGGGGAGCTGTTTTTT. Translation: CASSPRDYNTGELFF.

CDR3 nucleotides: TGTGCCAGCAGCGCCGGACTAGCGGGAGGCACCGGGGGGGAGCAGTACTTC. Protein: CASSAGLAGGTGGEQYF. The chain recombines TRBV5-4 with TRBJ2-7, with 14 bases matching TRBD2. Germline V gene sequence: CDR1 SGHNT, CDR2 YYREEE (reference sequence). The CDR3 has 17 residues. V trimming: 4 bases; J trimming: 7 bases; junction bases outside the gene matches: 13.

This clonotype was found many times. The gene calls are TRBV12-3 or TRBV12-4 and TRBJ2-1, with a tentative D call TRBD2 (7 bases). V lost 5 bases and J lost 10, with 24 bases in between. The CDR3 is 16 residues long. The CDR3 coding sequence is TGTGCCAGCAGTGTCCTAAGGGGGGGGGTCCCTAACGAGCAGTTCTTC. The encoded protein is CASSVLRGGVPNEQFF.

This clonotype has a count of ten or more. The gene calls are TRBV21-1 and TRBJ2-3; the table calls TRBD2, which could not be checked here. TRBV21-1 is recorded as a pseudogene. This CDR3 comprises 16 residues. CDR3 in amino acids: CASSNRGTSGTDTQYF. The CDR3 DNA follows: TGTGCCAGCAGCAATCGAGGGACTAGCGGCACAGATACGCAGTATTTT.

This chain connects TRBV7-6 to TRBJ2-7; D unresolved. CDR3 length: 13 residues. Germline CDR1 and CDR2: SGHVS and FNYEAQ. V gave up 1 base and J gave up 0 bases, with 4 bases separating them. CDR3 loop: CASSLGPSYEQYF. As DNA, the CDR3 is TGTGCCAGCAGCTTAGGCCCCTCCTACGAGCAGTACTTC.

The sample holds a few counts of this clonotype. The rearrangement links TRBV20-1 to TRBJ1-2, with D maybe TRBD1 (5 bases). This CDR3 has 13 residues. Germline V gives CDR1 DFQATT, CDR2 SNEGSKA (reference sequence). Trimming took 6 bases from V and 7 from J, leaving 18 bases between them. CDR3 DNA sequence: TGCAGTGCATCACCCGGGACGCTTGCTGGCTACACCTTC. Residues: CSASPGTLAGYTF.

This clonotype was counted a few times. The CDR3 sequence: CSAGIFGQGDEKLFF. The CDR3 region has the DNA TGCAGTGCTGGTATCTTCGGACAGGGTGATGAAAAACTGTTTTTT. This chain uses TRBV20-1 with TRBJ1-4, with 8 positions matching TRBD1. Germline V gene sequence: CDR1 DFQATT, CDR2 SNEGSKA (reference sequence). Trimming took 5 bases from V and 6 from J; bases not matched to a gene: 11. The CDR3 runs 15 residues.

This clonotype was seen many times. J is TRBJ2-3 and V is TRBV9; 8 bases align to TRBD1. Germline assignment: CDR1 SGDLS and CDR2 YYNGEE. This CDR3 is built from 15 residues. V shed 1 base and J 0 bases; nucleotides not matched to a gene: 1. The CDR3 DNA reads TGTGCCAGCAGCGTAAGGGACAGGAGCACAGATACGCAGTATTTT. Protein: CASSVRDRSTDTQYF.

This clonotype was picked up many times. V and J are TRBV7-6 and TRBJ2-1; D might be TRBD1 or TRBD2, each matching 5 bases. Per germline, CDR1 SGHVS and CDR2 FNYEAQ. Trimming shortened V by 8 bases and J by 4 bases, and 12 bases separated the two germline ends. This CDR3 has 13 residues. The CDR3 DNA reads TGTGCCAGCGGGGTGGGGGTATACAATGAGCAGTTCTTC. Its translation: CASGVGVYNEQFF. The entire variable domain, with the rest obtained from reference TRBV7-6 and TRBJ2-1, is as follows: GAGVSQSPRYKVTKRGQDVALRCDPISGHVSLYWYRQALGQGPEFLTYFNYEAQQDKSGLPNDRFSAERPEGSISTLTIQRTEQRDSAMYRCASGVGVYNEQFFGPGTRLTVL.

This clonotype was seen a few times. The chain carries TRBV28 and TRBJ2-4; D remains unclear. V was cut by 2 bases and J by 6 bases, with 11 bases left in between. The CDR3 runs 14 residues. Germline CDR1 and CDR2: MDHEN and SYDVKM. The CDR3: CASSLTDLRNIQYF. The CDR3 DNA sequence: TGTGCCAGCAGTTTAACGGACCTCCGAAACATTCAGTACTTC.

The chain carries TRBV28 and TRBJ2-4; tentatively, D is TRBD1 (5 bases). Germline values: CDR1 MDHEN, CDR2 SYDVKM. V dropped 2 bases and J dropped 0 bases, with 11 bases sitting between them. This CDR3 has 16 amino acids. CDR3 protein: CASSLEVGRAKNIQYF. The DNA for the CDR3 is TGTGCCAGCAGTTTAGAGGTGGGGCGAGCCAAAAACATTCAGTACTTC.

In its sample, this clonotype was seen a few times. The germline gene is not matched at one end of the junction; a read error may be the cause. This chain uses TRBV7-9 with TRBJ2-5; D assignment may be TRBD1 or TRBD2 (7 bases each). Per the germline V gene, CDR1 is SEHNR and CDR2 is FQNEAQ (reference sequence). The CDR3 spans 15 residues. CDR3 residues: CVSSPRRGGPETQYF. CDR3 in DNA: TGTGTCAGCAGCCCACGCAGGGGGGGCCCGGAGACCCAGTACTTC.

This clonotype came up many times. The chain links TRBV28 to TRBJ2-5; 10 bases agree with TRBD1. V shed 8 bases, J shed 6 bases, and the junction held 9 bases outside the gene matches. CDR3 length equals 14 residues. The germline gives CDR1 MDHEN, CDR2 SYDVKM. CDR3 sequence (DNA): TGTGCCAGCCGCCGGGACAGGGGTGGGAAGACCCAGTACTTC. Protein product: CASRRDRGGKTQYF.

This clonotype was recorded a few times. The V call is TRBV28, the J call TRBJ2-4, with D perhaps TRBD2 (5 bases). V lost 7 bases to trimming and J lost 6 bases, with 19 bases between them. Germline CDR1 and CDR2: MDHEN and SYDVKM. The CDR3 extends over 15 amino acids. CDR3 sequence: CASTPPTGRGNIQYF. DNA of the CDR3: TGTGCCAGCACTCCTCCGACCGGCCGGGGAAACATTCAGTACTTC. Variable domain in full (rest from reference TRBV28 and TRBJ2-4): DVKVTQSSRYLVKRTGEKVFLECVQDMDHENMFWYRQDPGLGLRLIYFSYDVKMKEKGDIPEGYSVSREKKERFSLILESASTNQTSMYLCASTPPTGRGNIQYFGAGTRLSVL.

The CDR3 nucleotides are TGTGCCAGCAGCCCCCATGTAGGTAGCACCGGGGAGCTGTTTTTT. Translated: CASSPHVGSTGELFF. The V gene is TRBV3-1, the J gene TRBJ2-2; D is unclear. The germline V gene has CDR1 LGHDT and CDR2 YNNKEL (reference sequence). This CDR3 spans 15 amino acids. The V end was cut by 4 bases, the J end by 4 bases, with 13 bases between.

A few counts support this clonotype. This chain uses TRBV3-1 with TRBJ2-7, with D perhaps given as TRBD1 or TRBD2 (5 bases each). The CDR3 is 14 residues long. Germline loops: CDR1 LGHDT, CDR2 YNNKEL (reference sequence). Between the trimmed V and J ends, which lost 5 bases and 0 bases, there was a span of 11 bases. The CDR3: CASSAWDGSYEQYF. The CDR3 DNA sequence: TGTGCCAGCAGCGCCTGGGACGGCTCCTACGAGCAGTACTTC.

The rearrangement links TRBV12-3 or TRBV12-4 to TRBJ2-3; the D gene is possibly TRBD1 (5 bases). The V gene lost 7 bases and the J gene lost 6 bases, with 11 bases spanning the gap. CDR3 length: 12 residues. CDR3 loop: CASTTYRDTQYF. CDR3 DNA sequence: TGTGCCAGCACCACATACAGGGATACGCAGTATTTT.

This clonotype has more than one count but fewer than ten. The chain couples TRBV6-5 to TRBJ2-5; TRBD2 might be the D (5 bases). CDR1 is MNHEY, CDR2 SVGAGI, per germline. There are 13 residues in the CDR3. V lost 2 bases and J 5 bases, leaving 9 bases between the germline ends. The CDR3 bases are TGTGCCAGCAGTTACCGGGGTCGGGAGACCCAGTACTTC. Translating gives CASSYRGRETQYF.

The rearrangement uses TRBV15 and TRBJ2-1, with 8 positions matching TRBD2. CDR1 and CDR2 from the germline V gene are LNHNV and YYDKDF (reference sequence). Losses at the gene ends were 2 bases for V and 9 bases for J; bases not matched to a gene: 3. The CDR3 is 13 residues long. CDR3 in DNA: TGTGCCACCAGCAGAACCCGGGGGGGTGAGCAGTTCTTC. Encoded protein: CATSRTRGGEQFF.

Here the CDR3 DNA reads TGTGCCAGCAGCCTCCGGGACAGGTCTCACAATGAGCAGTTCTTC. This gives the protein CASSLRDRSHNEQFF. The gene calls are TRBV3-1 and TRBJ2-1, with 8 bases matching TRBD1. V lost 4 bases and J lost 5; bases outside the gene matches: 7. CDR3 length equals 15 residues. Germline values: CDR1 LGHDT, CDR2 YNNKEL (reference sequence).

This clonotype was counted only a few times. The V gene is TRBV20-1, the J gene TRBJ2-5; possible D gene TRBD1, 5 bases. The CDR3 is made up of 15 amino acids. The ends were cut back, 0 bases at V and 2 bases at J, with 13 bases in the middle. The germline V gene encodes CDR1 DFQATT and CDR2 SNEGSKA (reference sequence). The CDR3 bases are TGCAGTGCTAGAGATTTCGGGCAGGGTCAAGAGACCCAGTACTTC. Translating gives CSARDFGQGQETQYF.